The present entry profiles one T cell receptor (beta chain) with its context. The antigen remains unidentified. V was pared by 4 bases and J by 5 bases, with 12 bases between. The CDR3 consists of 14 residues. The germline V gene has CDR1 LNHNV and CDR2 YYDKDF (reference sequence). These data are taken from a study of OX40 agonist ivuxolimab in advanced cancers. At the level of the study: In this trial design, patients received ivuxolimab intravenously at 0.01 to 10 mg/kg every 2 weeks.

Autoimmune disease history or systemic immunosuppression disqualified patients. General study results and limits: In a subset of nonresponders, normalized T-cell clonal expansion was also low. Antigen targets of the expanded peripheral T cells went undetermined.

Data came from immunoSEQ multiplex PCR; TCRdb stores just in-frame clones and leaves some out. The sample yields roughly 74,000 clones, about 89% seen once. The sample consisted of CD4+ or CD8+ T cells sorted from blood, taken in a trial of the OX40 agonist ivuxolimab. The clonotype originates from an adult with an advanced solid tumor such as melanoma, head and neck, liver or kidney cancer. The rearrangement uses TRBV15 and TRBJ2-1; D gene unclear. CDR3 region: CATSIRTVDNEQFF. CDR3 sequence (DNA): TGTGCCACCAGCATAAGGACGGTCGACAATGAGCAGTTCTTC.